These 8 T cell receptor beta chains came from one sample sequenced in a study of blood T cell repertoires in COVID-19. Method: immunoSEQ multiplex PCR; TCRdb's copy keeps in-frame clones and lacks some. The table lists about 480,000 clones, less than 90% of them singletons. Sequencing was performed on peripheral blood. These receptors all come from a woman aged 50 to 65 with COVID-19, enrolled during active disease.

The chain employs TRBV5-6 and TRBJ2-7; 8 positions agree with TRBD1. The CDR3 runs 15 residues. Trimming removed 1 base from V and 4 bases from J; junction bases left unmatched: 7. Per germline, CDR1 SGHDT and CDR2 YYEEEE. This CDR3 reads CASSLLAGGNYEQYF. CDR3 nucleotides: TGTGCCAGCAGCTTGTTGGCAGGGGGCAATTACGAGCAGTACTTC.

The V call is TRBV11-2, the J call TRBJ1-1, with 7 bases lining up with TRBD1. The length of the CDR3 is 15 residues. Trimming cost V 4 bases and J 4 bases; bases outside gene matches: 9. The germline gives CDR1 SGHAT, CDR2 FQNNGV. This chain's CDR3 is CASSSGQLQATEAFF. CDR3 nucleotide sequence: TGTGCCAGCAGCTCGGGACAGCTCCAAGCCACTGAAGCTTTCTTT.

This chain links TRBV4-1 with TRBJ2-1, with TRBD1 identical over 9 bases. V lost 5 bases to trimming and J lost 8 bases; unmatched junction nucleotides: 7. Germline values: CDR1 MGHRA, CDR2 YSYEKL. The CDR3 has 14 residues. The chain's CDR3 is CASSYGTGMDEQFF. The CDR3, as DNA: TGCGCCAGCAGCTACGGGACAGGGATGGATGAGCAGTTCTTC.

The chain employs TRBV5-1 and TRBJ1-4; 7 bases agree with TRBD1. Germline V gene lookup returns CDR1 SGHRS and CDR2 YFSETQ. Trimming removed 4 bases from V and 4 bases from J; junction bases left unmatched: 10. The CDR3 runs to 16 residues. The CDR3 DNA sequence: TGCGCCAGCAGCCGAACCCTTCGGGACAGTAATGAAAAACTGTTTTTT. This encodes CASSRTLRDSNEKLFF.

This clone has a handful of counts. This chain links TRBV11-2 with TRBJ2-3, with D perhaps matching TRBD1 (6 bases). The V and J ends lost 4 bases and 7 bases respectively, with 9 bases between them. Germline lookup yields CDR1 SGHAT and CDR2 FQNNGV. This CDR3 has 12 residues. The CDR3 is CASSSDRNTQYF. The CDR3 DNA reads as TGTGCCAGCAGCTCGGACAGAAATACGCAGTATTTT.

This rearrangement joins TRBV11-3 to TRBJ2-2; possibly TRBD2 for D (6 bases). The CDR3 is 17 residues long. From germline, CDR1 is SGHNT and CDR2 YENEEA. Trimming left V 0 bases short and J 3 bases short, with 14 bases between. In DNA, the CDR3 is TGTGCCAGCAGCTTAGATCTAAGGGAGGTGTACACCGGGGAGCTGTTTTTT. It specifies CASSLDLREVYTGELFF.

This sequence joins TRBV5-6 and TRBJ1-2; D call uncertain. Trimming cost V 2 bases and J 8 bases, with 7 bases left between them. Looked up from germline, CDR1 is SGHDT and CDR2 is YYEEEE. The CDR3 totals 11 residues. The CDR3 reads CASSFDGGYTF. The DNA for the CDR3 is TGTGCCAGCAGCTTCGATGGCGGCTACACCTTC.

The chain combines TRBV4-1 with TRBJ2-7, with D tentatively TRBD2 (7 bases). The germline V and J ends were trimmed by 2 bases and 0 bases, with 17 bases remaining between them. CDR3 size: 17 residues. Germline V gene lookup returns CDR1 MGHRA and CDR2 YSYEKL. The CDR3 DNA sequence: TGCGCCAGCAGCCAATCAGGGCGGGGGCCTAGCTCCTACGAGCAGTACTTC. Its translation: CASSQSGRGPSSYEQYF.